These 27 T cell receptor beta chains originate from one sample sequenced in a study of blood T cell repertoires in COVID-19. Method: immunoSEQ multiplex PCR; TCRdb's copy keeps in-frame clones and lacks some. The data hold fewer than 95,000 clones, with roughly four fifths observed a single time. The specimen sequenced was peripheral blood. The receptors were gathered from a human donor in a cohort sampled during active COVID-19.

The genes are TRBV2 and TRBJ2-3; possibly TRBD2 for D (6 bases). CDR1 is SNHLY and CDR2 is FYNNEI in the germline V gene. Trimming removed 11 bases from V and 2 bases from J, with 17 bases in between. This CDR3 region has 14 residues. CDR3 nucleotide sequence: TGTGCCCGCCGGGGGACGAGTATCACAGATACGCAGTATTTT. As protein: CARRGTSITDTQYF.

The chain has TRBV7-9 and TRBJ2-1; TRBD2 is a possible D gene (6 bases). The CDR3 runs 14 residues. Between the trimmed V and J ends, which lost 5 bases and 7 bases, there was a span of 15 bases. Germline V gene data show CDR1 as SEHNR and CDR2 as FQNEAQ (reference sequence). CDR3 residues: CASSPEGLRNEQFF. CDR3 nucleotides: TGTGCCAGCAGCCCGGAGGGTTTGAGGAATGAGCAGTTCTTC. The full variable domain, rest sourced from reference TRBV7-9 and TRBJ2-1, is DTGVSQNPRHKITKRGQNVTFRCDPISEHNRLYWYRQTLGQGPEFLTYFQNEAQLEKSRLLSDRFSAERPKGSFSTLEIQRTEQGDSAMYLCASSPEGLRNEQFFGPGTRLTVL.

This clone was seen a few times. V gene TRBV27 combines with J gene TRBJ2-7; weak D call: TRBD1 (6 bases). Trimming took 2 bases from V and 2 from J, leaving 13 bases between them. Germline V gene lookup returns CDR1 MNHEY and CDR2 SMNVEV (reference sequence). The CDR3 covers 15 residues. This CDR3 is CASSLASTGPYEQYF. The CDR3 coding sequence is TGTGCCAGCAGTTTAGCTTCCACAGGGCCCTACGAGCAGTACTTC.

In its sample, this clone was seen once. The CDR3 reads CASGFLEGTGYTF. As DNA, the CDR3 is TGTGCTAGTGGTTTCTTGGAGGGCACTGGCTACACCTTC. The rearrangement joins TRBV12-5 to TRBJ1-2; D is unresolved. The germline V and J ends were trimmed by 3 bases and 7 bases, with 12 bases remaining between them. The CDR3 has 13 amino acids. Germline CDR1 and CDR2: LGHNT and FRNRAP.

This sequence joins TRBV3-1 (or the pseudogene TRBV3-2) and TRBJ1-1; no clear D. V was clipped by 1 base and J by 12 bases, with 15 bases between them. CDR3 length: 13 residues. Germline assignment: CDR1 LGHDT and CDR2 YNNKEL (reference sequence). The CDR3 reads CASSQGITPRTFF. DNA of the CDR3: TGTGCCAGCAGCCAAGGAATTACACCACGCACTTTCTTT.

This clone has just a few counts. The rearrangement uses TRBV18 and TRBJ1-2, with a weak D call TRBD1 (6 bases). Germline CDR1 KGHSH, CDR2 LQKENI. The CDR3 spans 16 residues. Trimming removed 4 bases from V and 8 bases from J, with 23 bases in between. CDR3 region: CASSQSAGQGLTGYTF. The CDR3 coding sequence is TGTGCCAGCTCACAATCGGCAGGGCAGGGGTTAACCGGCTACACCTTC.

The V call is TRBV6-5, the J call TRBJ1-1; the D gene is possibly TRBD1 (5 bases). Trimming stripped 4 bases from V and 6 bases from J, with 12 bases between. The CDR3 runs 13 residues. Germline CDR1 reads MNHEY; CDR2 reads SVGAGI. CDR3 in DNA: TGTGCCAGCAGTTGGGGCCTGGACGCTGAAGCTTTCTTT. Translation: CASSWGLDAEAFF.

This clone showed up just a few times. V usage is TRBV7-9 and J usage is TRBJ2-5; 9 nucleotides line up with TRBD1. The V and J ends lost 5 bases and 5 bases, in that order; junction bases with no gene match: 12. Germline loops: CDR1 SEHNR, CDR2 FQNEAQ (reference sequence). CDR3 length: 16 amino acids. For the CDR3, the DNA is TGTGCCAGCAGCCCACTCGACACAGGGGGCCAGGAGACCCAGTACTTC. As protein: CASSPLDTGGQETQYF.

The chain combines TRBV5-1 with TRBJ2-5; 10 nucleotides match TRBD2. With V trimmed by 0 bases and J by 4 bases, 12 bases remained unmatched. This CDR3 spans 18 amino acids. Germline CDR1 reads SGHRS; CDR2 reads YFSETQ. CDR3 DNA: TGCGCCAGCAGCTTGGAGCGGGGGGGCGGCGTGCGCCCAGAGACCCAGTACTTC. Amino acid sequence: CASSLERGGGVRPETQYF.

The J gene is TRBJ1-1, the V gene TRBV2; D ambiguous. Trimming cost V 5 bases and J 0 bases, with 7 bases left between them. In germline, CDR1 is SNHLY, CDR2 FYNNEI. This CDR3 region has 13 residues. The CDR3 DNA follows: TGTGCCAGCAGTACAGATATGAACACTGAAGCTTTCTTT. Its protein is CASSTDMNTEAFF. The full variable domain, in which reference TRBV2 and TRBJ1-1 provide the parts outside the CDR3, is EPEVTQTPSHQVTQMGQEVILRCVPISNHLYFYWYRQILGQKVEFLVSFYNNEISEKSEIFDDQFSVERPDGSNFTLKIRSTKLEDSAMYFCASSTDMNTEAFFGQGTRLTVV.

V and J are TRBV11-2 and TRBJ1-1; tentatively, D is TRBD1 (6 bases). The CDR3 contains 13 residues. CDR1 is SGHAT and CDR2 is FQNNGV in the germline V gene. V was clipped by 1 base and J by 5 bases, with 8 bases between them. In nucleotides, the CDR3 is TGTGCCAGCAGCTTAGTGAGGGGGACTGAAGCTTTCTTT. As protein: CASSLVRGTEAFF.

The V and J genes are TRBV24-1 and TRBJ2-1; 9 bases map to TRBD1. V lost 3 bases, J lost 8 bases, and 13 bases stayed unmatched. CDR3 length: 17 residues. Germline V gives CDR1 KGHDR, CDR2 SFDVKD. CDR3 nucleotide sequence: TGTGCCACCAGTGATCTCATTACCGGGACAGGGTATGATGAGCAGTTCTTC. Translation: CATSDLITGTGYDEQFF.

The V gene is TRBV5-1, the J gene TRBJ1-3; 12 bases fit TRBD1. Per the germline V gene, CDR1 is SGHRS and CDR2 is YFSETQ. The ends lost 2 bases at V and 4 bases at J; junction bases unmatched: 4. The CDR3 loop spans 16 amino acids. The CDR3 DNA reads as TGCGCCAGCAGCTTTGGGACAGGGGGCACAGGAAACACCATATATTTT. This gives the protein CASSFGTGGTGNTIYF.

The rearrangement links TRBV25-1 to TRBJ2-7; 7 bases are a match to TRBD2. V shed 7 bases, J shed 0 bases, and the junction held 9 bases outside the gene matches. CDR1 and CDR2 (germline): MGHDK, SYGVNS. The CDR3 covers 15 residues. The CDR3 DNA sequence: TGTGCCAGCACCCATAGCGGGTCAAGCTCCTACGAGCAGTACTTC. Amino acid sequence: CASTHSGSSSYEQYF.

This chain uses TRBV29-1 with TRBJ2-1; TRBD2 is a possible D gene (7 bases). V shed 4 bases and J shed 6 bases, with 13 bases lying between them. Germline V gene sequence: CDR1 SQVTM, CDR2 ANQGSEA. This CDR3 is built from 13 residues. CDR3 in amino acids: CSVAAGAANEQFF. Here the CDR3 DNA reads TGCAGCGTTGCTGCGGGGGCCGCCAATGAGCAGTTCTTC.

This chain uses TRBV27 with TRBJ1-6, with D uncertain. The germline V gene has CDR1 MNHEY and CDR2 SMNVEV (reference sequence). V lost 5 bases, J lost 8 bases, and 13 bases lay in between. The CDR3 is 14 amino acids. CDR3 sequence (DNA): TGTGCCAGCAGTCAGCGCAGGCGGGATTCACCCCTCCACTTT. It codes for CASSQRRRDSPLHF.

The V call is TRBV6-5, the J call TRBJ1-1, with D perhaps matching TRBD1 (6 bases). The CDR3 is 14 residues long. Trimming shortened V by 6 bases and J by 5 bases, and 16 bases separated the two germline ends. Germline assignment: CDR1 MNHEY and CDR2 SVGAGI. Here the CDR3 reads CASSGQILGTEAFF. CDR3 in DNA: TGTGCCAGCAGCGGACAGATTCTAGGTACTGAAGCTTTCTTT.

V usage is TRBV5-4 and J usage is TRBJ2-3, with 14 bases that match TRBD2. Germline V lookup: CDR1 SGHNT, CDR2 YYREEE (reference sequence). The CDR3 consists of 17 residues. J gave up 0 bases and V 5 bases, and 5 bases lay outside the gene matches. The CDR3 nucleotides read TGTGCCAGCAGATTCGGACTAGCGGGGGGAAGCACAGATACGCAGTATTTT. Translated: CASRFGLAGGSTDTQYF.

The genes are TRBV10-3 and TRBJ1-3; 8 bases are a match to TRBD1. Per germline, CDR1 ENHRY and CDR2 SYGVKD. The CDR3 covers 15 residues. V dropped 6 bases and J dropped 4; count of bases not matched to a gene: 8. The CDR3 reads CAISSTGAGGNTIYF. The CDR3, as DNA: TGTGCCATCAGCTCGACAGGGGCTGGAGGAAACACCATATATTTT.

The rearrangement joins TRBV3-1 (or the pseudogene TRBV3-2) to TRBJ2-1; a possible D gene is TRBD2 (7 bases). Deletions cut 1 base from V and 0 bases from J, with 10 bases between. CDR3 length: 16 amino acids. In germline, CDR1 is LGHDT, CDR2 YNNKEL (reference sequence). CDR3 DNA sequence: TGTGCCAGCAGCCAAGGGGGGGGCAGCTCCTACAATGAGCAGTTCTTC. It codes for CASSQGGGSSYNEQFF.

V is TRBV7-5 and J is TRBJ1-1. TRBV7-5 is deemed a pseudogene. The CDR3 consists of 12 residues. CDR3 region: CARSLPGGIAFF. CDR3 bases: TGTGCCAGAAGCCTCCCGGGGGGGATAGCTTTCTTT.

This sequence joins TRBV24-1 and TRBJ2-6; the match to TRBD1 covers 8 bases. V was clipped by 5 bases and J by 0 bases; unmatched bases: 20. The CDR3 extends over 22 amino acids. The germline CDR1 and CDR2 sequences are KGHDR and SFDVKD. CDR3 DNA: TGTGCCACCAGTGCCTCCGCCGGACAGGGAACTACTATCGGCTCTGGGGCCAACGTCCTGACTTTC. Protein: CATSASAGQGTTIGSGANVLTF.

The rearrangement links TRBV24-1 to TRBJ2-1, with D unresolved. With 0 bases removed from V and 6 bases from J, the gap between germline ends came to 5 bases. CDR3 size: 13 residues. CDR1 and CDR2 from the germline V gene are KGHDR and SFDVKD. The CDR3 reads CATSDLRVNEQFF. CDR3 coding DNA: TGTGCCACCAGTGATTTGCGAGTCAATGAGCAGTTCTTC.

This chain uses TRBV10-3 with TRBJ2-7, with 10 nucleotides matching TRBD2. The V gene's germline CDR1 is ENHRY and CDR2 SYGVKD. This CDR3 is 14 amino acids long. The junction had 7 bases not matched to a gene; V was cut back by 6 bases and J by 5 bases. The CDR3 bases are TGTGCCATCAGGGGCACTAGCGGGGCTAACGAGCAGTACTTC. It translates to CAIRGTSGANEQYF.

This rearrangement joins TRBV9 to TRBJ1-3, with TRBD1 matching 11 bases. There are 19 residues in the CDR3. Trimming cost V 0 bases and J 2 bases; bases outside gene matches: 10. Per the germline V gene, CDR1 is SGDLS and CDR2 is YYNGEE. CDR3 amino acids: CASSVAGQGALTPGNTIYF. CDR3 coding DNA: TGTGCCAGCAGCGTAGCCGGACAGGGGGCTTTAACCCCTGGAAACACCATATATTTT.

The chain couples TRBV5-1 to TRBJ1-1; D is ambiguous. Germline values: CDR1 SGHRS, CDR2 YFSETQ. The CDR3 is made up of 13 amino acids. The V and J ends lost 2 bases and 1 base respectively, with 6 bases between them. The CDR3 protein is CASSFDTNTEAFF. CDR3 in DNA: TGCGCCAGCAGCTTCGACACGAACACTGAAGCTTTCTTT.

The chain uses TRBV7-8 and TRBJ1-2; 9 nucleotides agree with TRBD1. The CDR3 consists of 14 residues. Germline-derived CDR1 and CDR2 are SGHVS and FQNEAQ. The V gene end was trimmed by 6 bases and the J gene end by 9 bases; junction bases not matched to a gene: 11. The CDR3 spells CASRHLKGQGSYTF. CDR3 bases: TGTGCCAGCAGACACCTTAAAGGACAGGGGAGCTACACCTTC.